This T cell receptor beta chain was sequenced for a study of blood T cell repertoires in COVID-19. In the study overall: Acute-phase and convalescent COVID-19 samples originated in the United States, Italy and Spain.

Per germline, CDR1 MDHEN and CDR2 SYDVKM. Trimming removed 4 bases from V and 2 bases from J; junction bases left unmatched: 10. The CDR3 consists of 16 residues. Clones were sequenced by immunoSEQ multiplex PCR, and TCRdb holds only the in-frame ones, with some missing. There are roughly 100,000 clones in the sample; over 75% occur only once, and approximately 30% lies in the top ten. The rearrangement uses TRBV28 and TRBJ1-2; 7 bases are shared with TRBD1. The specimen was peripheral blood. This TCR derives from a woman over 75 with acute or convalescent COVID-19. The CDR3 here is CASSSSLQGINYGYTF. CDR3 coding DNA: TGTGCCAGCAGTTCGTCCTTACAGGGGATAAACTATGGCTACACCTTC.